This is a list of T cell receptor beta chains from one sample in a study of early T cells in non-severe SARS-CoV-2 infection. TCRdb reprocessed the 5' RACE reads via MiXCR and lists one record per CDR3 protein. Seen here are tens of thousands of distinct CDR3 sequences, roughly 5.9% observed once, and the top ten hold around 4.3%. The sample taken for sequencing was whole blood. The receptors come from an adult who was a healthcare worker with PCR-confirmed SARS-CoV-2 infection or an uninfected control (not recorded which). CDR3s include the opening cysteine and the closing phenylalanine or tryptophan.

>TRBJ2-3|TRBV5-1
CASGTEDDTQYF
>TRBJ2-5|TRBV2
CASLTGAGGETQYF
>TRBJ2-2|TRBV9
CASSVGFGNTGELFF
>TRBJ1-1|TRBV19
CASRTPVTETLMNTEAFF
>TRBJ2-3|TRBV5-1
CASNIRGSTDTQYF
>TRBJ1-5|TRBV18
CASSPRVHNQPQHF
>TRBJ2-3|TRBV5-1
CASSLEGTDTQYF
>TRBJ2-3|TRBV15
CATSRDQAGLADTQYF
>TRBJ2-1|TRBV9
CASSVEWVGGEQFF
>TRBJ2-1|TRBV12-3/TRBV12-4
CASRSLSGRAYNEQFF
>TRBJ2-4|TRBV7-2
CASSFGAAKNIQYF
>TRBJ2-7|TRBV7-2
CASSLGPSEQYF
>TRBJ1-1|TRBV28
CASSPYGGDTEAFF
>TRBJ2-3|TRBV20-1
CSASVIGRSTDTQYF
>TRBJ2-2|TRBV5-4
CASTPLGRGESGELFF
>TRBJ2-7|TRBV7-2
CASSLTGGRRGEQYF
>TRBJ1-3|TRBV4-3
CASSQEGDVAENTIYF